The T cell receptor (beta chain) described here comes from a study of radiotherapy plus CTLA-4 blockade in lung cancer (dated by TCRdb to the late 2010s). In the study overall: Among the enrolled patients, about 19% had an objective response, and 31% reached disease control.

Results and caveats for the whole study, not just this receptor: Early dynamic changes in blood T cell clones, together with increased serum interferon-beta after radiation, were reported as the strongest predictors of response. After treatment with radiotherapy and ipilimumab, TCR clones that came from tumors expanded in the peripheral blood.

Concerning this clone itself: Its recognized antigen is unknown. Base qualities are not recorded, but no much larger clone differs from it by a single base.

In this study, focal radiation therapy paired with CTLA-4 blockade (ipilimumab) was tested in patients who had chemo-refractory metastatic non-small-cell lung cancer. Receptor libraries were prepared by the immunoSEQ multiplex PCR assay. TCRdb carries this immuneACCESS record with in-frame sequences only. Its versions omit some clonotypes, under half of them owing to an unresolved V gene in the studies checked, with the rest unexplained. A total of approximately 50,000 clones appear in this sample, approximately 73% of them only once. The ten largest account for around 3.3% of the sample. CDR1 MDHEN and CDR2 SYDVKM were looked up in the germline V gene. The CDR3 has 16 amino acids, counting the end cysteine and phenylalanine. Only the CDR3 DNA stays, 48 bases, in frame from base 1. V lost 2 bases and J lost 6 bases, and the count of bases not matched to a germline gene is 8.

The receptor was isolated from a human donor with non-small cell lung cancer who had a complete response to radiotherapy plus ipilimumab. Material: peripheral blood, obtained from a patient treated with radiotherapy plus ipilimumab. Recombination connected TRBV28 to TRBJ1-5, with 9 bases in between that match TRBD1. This receptor has the CDR3 CASSLLQGAFGQPQHF. The sequenced DNA is TGTGCCAGCAGTTTACTACAGGGGGCCTTCGGTCAGCCCCAGCATTTT.